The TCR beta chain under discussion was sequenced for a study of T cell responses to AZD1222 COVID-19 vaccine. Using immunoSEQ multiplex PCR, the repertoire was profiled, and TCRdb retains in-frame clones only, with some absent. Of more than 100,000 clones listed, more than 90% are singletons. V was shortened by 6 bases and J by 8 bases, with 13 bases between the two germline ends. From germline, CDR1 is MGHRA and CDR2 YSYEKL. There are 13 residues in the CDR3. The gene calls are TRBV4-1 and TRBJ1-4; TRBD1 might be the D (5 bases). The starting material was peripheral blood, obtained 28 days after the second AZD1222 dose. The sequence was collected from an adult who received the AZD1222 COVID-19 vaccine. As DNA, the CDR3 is TGCGCCAGCAGTCTAACGGGACTGGAAAAACTGTTTTTT. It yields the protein CASSLTGLEKLFF.